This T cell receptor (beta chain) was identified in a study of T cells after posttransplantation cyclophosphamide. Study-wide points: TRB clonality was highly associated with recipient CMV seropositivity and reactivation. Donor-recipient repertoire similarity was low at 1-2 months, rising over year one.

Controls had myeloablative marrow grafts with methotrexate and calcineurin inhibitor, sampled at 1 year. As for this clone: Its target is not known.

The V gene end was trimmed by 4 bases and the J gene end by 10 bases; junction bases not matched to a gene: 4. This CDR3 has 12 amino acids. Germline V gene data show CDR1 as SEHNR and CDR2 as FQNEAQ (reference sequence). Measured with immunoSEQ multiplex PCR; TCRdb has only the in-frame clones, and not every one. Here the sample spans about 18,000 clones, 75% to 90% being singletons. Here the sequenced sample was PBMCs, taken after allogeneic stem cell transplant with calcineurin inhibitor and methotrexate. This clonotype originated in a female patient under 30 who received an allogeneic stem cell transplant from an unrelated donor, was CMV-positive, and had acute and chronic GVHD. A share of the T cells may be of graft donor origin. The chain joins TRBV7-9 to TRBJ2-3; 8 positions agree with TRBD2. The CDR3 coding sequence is TGTGCCAGCAGCTCCGGGACTAGACCGCAGTATTTT. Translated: CASSSGTRPQYF.